This T cell receptor (beta chain) came from a study of cytomegalovirus exposure and HLA in healthy donors. Study-wide points: Confirmation in vitro established that a few CMV-associated chains were specific for CMV antigens.

Looked up from germline, CDR1 is MDHEN and CDR2 is SYDVKM. The CDR3 sequence is 12 residues long. Trimming pared 4 bases from V and 0 bases from J, leaving 3 bases between. Libraries were prepared by immunoSEQ multiplex PCR; TCRdb keeps only in-frame clonotypes and omits some of them. Seen here are 150,000 to 180,000 clones, about 86% observed once, and the top ten hold less than 2.5%. About this clone: Its antigen is not known.

The clonotype was recovered from a human donor in good health. Sequencing was performed on PBMCs. The rearrangement links TRBV28 to TRBJ1-2; D unresolved. In DNA, the CDR3 is TGTGCCAGCAGTTCTACTAACTATGGCTACACCTTC. Encoded protein: CASSSTNYGYTF.